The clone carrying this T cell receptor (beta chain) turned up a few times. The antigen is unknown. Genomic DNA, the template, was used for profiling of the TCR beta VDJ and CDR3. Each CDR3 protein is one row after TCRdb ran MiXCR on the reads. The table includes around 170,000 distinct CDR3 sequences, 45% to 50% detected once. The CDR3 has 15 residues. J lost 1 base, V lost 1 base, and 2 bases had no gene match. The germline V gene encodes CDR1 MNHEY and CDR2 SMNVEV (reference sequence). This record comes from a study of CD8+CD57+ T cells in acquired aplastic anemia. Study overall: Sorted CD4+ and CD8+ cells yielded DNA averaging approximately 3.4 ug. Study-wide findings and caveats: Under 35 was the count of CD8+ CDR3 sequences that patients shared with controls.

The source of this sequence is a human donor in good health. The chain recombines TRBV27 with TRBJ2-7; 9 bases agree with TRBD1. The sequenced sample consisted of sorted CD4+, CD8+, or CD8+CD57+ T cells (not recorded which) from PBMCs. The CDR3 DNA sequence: TGTGCCAGCAGTTTATTGGGGACAGGGTCCTACGAGCAGTACTTC. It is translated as CASSLLGTGSYEQYF.